A selection of T cell receptor beta chains follows, all from one sample in a study of blood T cell repertoires in COVID-19. Sequencing used immunoSEQ multiplex PCR; TCRdb keeps in-frame clones, though not all of them. The data hold roughly 150,000 clones, with just under 85% observed a single time. The sample was peripheral blood. These receptors all come from an elderly woman with COVID-19, enrolled during active disease. Each CDR3 is given with its conserved first and last residue. D genes are given only for firm matches.

CDR3nt,CDR3aa,v_gene,j_gene,d_gene
TGTGCCAGCAGCCCCAGGGGGAACTATGGCTACACCTTC,CASSPRGNYGYTF,TRBV5-6,TRBJ1-2,TRBD1
TGTGCCAGCACAGGGCCGGGGCAGGGAGGAGAACAGCCCCAGCATTTT,CASTGPGQGGEQPQHF,TRBV21-1,TRBJ1-5,-
TGCGCCAGCAGCTATTTGCCCGGAGCAAATCAGCCCCAGCATTTT,CASSYLPGANQPQHF,TRBV5-1,TRBJ1-5,-
TGCAGCGTTGGGAGGGGACTGGGAGATGGCTACACCTTC,CSVGRGLGDGYTF,TRBV29-1,TRBJ1-2,-
TGTGCCAGCAGCCAGGGGGCGGACTATGGCTACACCTTC,CASSQGADYGYTF,TRBV7-3,TRBJ1-2,TRBD1
TGTGCCAGCAGCCAGGTGGAGGGAGCACCCCTCCACTTT,CASSQVEGAPLHF,TRBV3-1/TRBV3-2,TRBJ1-6,-
TGTGCCAGCGGGCAACAGGGCCGGGATGGCTACACCTTC,CASGQQGRDGYTF,TRBV2,TRBJ1-2,-
TGCGCCAGCAGCTTGGGGACAGGGAGGGAGACCCAGTACTTC,CASSLGTGRETQYF,TRBV5-1,TRBJ2-5,TRBD1
TGCGCCAGCAGCTTGGGGGGCTCATACACTGAAGCTTTCTTT,CASSLGGSYTEAFF,TRBV5-1,TRBJ1-1,-
TGTGCCAGCAGCCGACCACCGACAGGGGTGATGAACACTGAAGCTTTCTTT,CASSRPPTGVMNTEAFF,TRBV7-9,TRBJ1-1,TRBD1
TGTGCCAGCAGCTTCAGGGTGGGGAACATTCAGTACTTC,CASSFRVGNIQYF,TRBV12-3/TRBV12-4,TRBJ2-4,-
TGCAGCGTTGAGAGACAGGCAATCAGCGAGCAGTTCTTC,CSVERQAISEQFF,TRBV29-1,TRBJ2-1,-
TGTGCCAGCAGTCTCTCTGGGGCCAACGTCCTGACTTTC,CASSLSGANVLTF,TRBV12-3/TRBV12-4,TRBJ2-6,-
TGTGCCAGCGGGGGGTCCGCAGGACAGACGATAAGGAACACTGAAGCTTTCTTT,CASGGSAGQTIRNTEAFF,TRBV19,TRBJ1-1,-
TGTGCCAGCAGCTCCCCGACTAGCGGGACCCCCTACGAGCAGTACTTC,CASSSPTSGTPYEQYF,TRBV7-9,TRBJ2-7,TRBD2
TGTGGTAGTCGTTTCTACAATGAGCAGTTCTTC,CGSRFYNEQFF,TRBV28,TRBJ2-1,-